The 7 T cell receptor beta chains below were found in one sample sequenced in a study of blood T cells in healthy people across ages. A second PCR of 7 to 11 cycles used a sample-barcoded 5' primer and a J-beta primer mix. TCRdb reanalysed the 5' RACE reads using MiXCR and keeps one entry per CDR3 protein. This sample has about 640,000 distinct CDR3 sequences, with under 65% found just once. Sequences were obtained from blood. Source of these receptors: a man in his sixties in good health.

The chain carries TRBV7-9 and TRBJ2-5; TRBD1 or TRBD2 may be the D gene (6 bases each). There are 15 residues in the CDR3. The germline V gene encodes CDR1 SEHNR and CDR2 FQNEAQ (reference sequence). The ends were cut back, 1 base at V and 4 bases at J, with 13 bases in the middle. In nucleotides, the CDR3 is TGTGCCAGCAGCTTAGACCTCGGGGGCGGAGAGACCCAGTACTTC. Translated: CASSLDLGGGETQYF.

In this sample, this clonotype turned up once. V usage is TRBV4-2 and J usage is TRBJ1-2; D may be TRBD1 (5 bases). The CDR3 covers 16 residues. Trimming left V 2 bases short and J 0 bases short, with 13 bases between. The germline gives CDR1 LGHNA, CDR2 YNFKEQ. The CDR3 nucleotides are TGTGCCAGCAGCCAACTAGGGGAAGCCTCTAACTATGGCTACACCTTC. It specifies CASSQLGEASNYGYTF.

Only one count was recorded for this clonotype. The V call is TRBV5-1, the J call TRBJ2-3, with 7 bases identical to TRBD1. In germline, CDR1 is SGHRS, CDR2 YFSETQ. This CDR3 has 12 residues. J gave up 5 bases and V 6 bases, and 3 bases lay outside the gene matches. CDR3 coding DNA: TGCGCCAGCAAGGGGGCTCTAGATACGCAGTATTTT. Protein: CASKGALDTQYF.

The rearrangement uses TRBV5-1 and TRBJ2-1; maybe TRBD2 (6 bases). In germline, CDR1 is SGHRS, CDR2 YFSETQ. V was trimmed by 2 bases and J by 4 bases, leaving 10 bases between them. The CDR3 runs to 14 residues. CDR3 nucleotide sequence: TGCGCCAGCAGCTTAAGCGGGTATTACAATGAGCAGTTCTTC. Its translation is CASSLSGYYNEQFF. Combining the CDR3 with reference TRBV5-1 and TRBJ2-1 gives the whole variable domain KAGVTQTPRYLIKTRGQQVTLSCSPISGHRSVSWYQQTPGQGLQFLFEYFSETQRNKGNFPGRFSGRQFSNSRSEMNVSTLELGDSALYLCASSLSGYYNEQFFGPGTRLTVL.

Only one count was recorded for this clonotype. CDR3 DNA sequence: TGTGCCACCAGCCCTCTGGCGGGGTCGCAGTATTTT. Residues: CATSPLAGSQYF. This chain connects TRBV15 to TRBJ2-3, with D perhaps matching TRBD2 (6 bases). V was pared by 5 bases and J by 10 bases, with 13 bases between. Germline CDR1 LNHNV, CDR2 YYDKDF (reference sequence). The CDR3 is 12 residues long.

The chain carries TRBV7-9 and TRBJ1-5; possible D gene TRBD1, 5 bases. CDR3 size: 13 residues. The V gene lost 1 base and the J gene lost 7 bases, with 8 bases spanning the gap. CDR1 is SEHNR and CDR2 is FQNEAQ in the germline V gene (reference sequence). CDR3 sequence reads: CASSLEGAQPQHF. The CDR3 DNA reads as TGTGCCAGCAGCTTAGAAGGGGCCCAGCCCCAGCATTTT.

This rearrangement joins TRBV6-2 or TRBV6-3 to TRBJ2-1, with D possibly matching TRBD2 (6 bases). Between the trimmed V and J ends, which lost 7 bases and 6 bases, there was a span of 13 bases. Germline CDR1 is MNHEY and CDR2 is SVGEGT. CDR3 length equals 13 residues. CDR3 sequence (DNA): TGTGCCAGCATTGGGGACTCCGGCAATGAGCAGTTCTTC. Protein sequence: CASIGDSGNEQFF.